This T cell receptor (beta chain) was captured by sequencing in a study of T cell responses to AZD1222 COVID-19 vaccine. Findings of the study overall: Just a handful of people given AZD1222 tested seropositive at baseline. Targeting of unmutated variant regions was reportedly seen in nearly half of spike-specific TCRs. The study found Spike-specific TCR breadth and depth rose after two AZD1222 doses. Mostly white British, mostly female donors; authors suggested clonal diversity may be underestimated.

J was trimmed by 5 bases and V by 8 bases; bases with no gene match: 7. Germline V CDR1 and CDR2: LGHDT, YNNKEL (reference sequence). This CDR3 spans 13 amino acids. Clones were read by immunoSEQ multiplex PCR, and TCRdb kept only the in-frame ones, dropping some. The table has around 100,000 clones, about 83% seen once. With regard to this clone: What it binds is not known.

The sample here was peripheral blood, taken on day 0 of AZD1222 vaccination. The receptor was isolated from an adult in good health. The chain joins TRBV3-1 (or the pseudogene TRBV3-2) to TRBJ1-1; 8 bases fit TRBD1. The CDR3 region is CASRGQGGTEAFF. In DNA form, the CDR3 reads TGTGCCAGCCGAGGACAGGGAGGAACTGAAGCTTTCTTT.